The 32 T cell receptor beta chains below were found in one sample sequenced in a study of OX40 agonist ivuxolimab in advanced cancers. Here immunoSEQ multiplex PCR was the method, and the copy in TCRdb shows in-frame clones only, minus some. In the table there are 57,000 or so clones, 70% to 90% of which are singletons. This sample comprised CD4+ or CD8+ T cells sorted from blood, obtained in a trial of the OX40 agonist ivuxolimab. The receptors shown here come from an adult with an advanced solid tumor such as melanoma, head and neck, liver or kidney cancer.

CDR3 sequence reads: CASSSAQYNSPLHF. The CDR3 coding sequence is TGTGCCAGCAGCTCGGCCCAATATAATTCACCCCTCCACTTT. The rearrangement uses TRBV7-9 and TRBJ1-6; no clear D. The length of the CDR3 is 14 residues. Germline CDR1 and CDR2: SEHNR and FQNEAQ (reference sequence). Trimming removed 4 bases at V and 4 bases at J, with 8 bases between.

This clone occurred once. This chain connects TRBV19 to TRBJ2-2; TRBD2 is a possible D gene (6 bases). V was shortened by 3 bases and J by 4 bases, with 21 bases between the two germline ends. The germline CDR1 and CDR2 sequences are LNHDA and SQIVND (reference sequence). CDR3 size: 18 residues. In DNA form, the CDR3 reads TGTGCCAGTAGTATGATCGGGGGAGGAGGGGCGGGCACCGGGGAGCTGTTTTTT. It encodes CASSMIGGGGAGTGELFF.

This chain connects TRBV5-8 to TRBJ1-5; D is ambiguous. V was pared by 0 bases and J by 0 bases, with 22 bases between. CDR1 is SGHTS, CDR2 YDEGEE, per germline. This CDR3 comprises 20 residues. The CDR3 nucleotides read TGTGCCAGCAGCTTGGGCTCTCCCACCCAGCGGGCCTTTAGCAATCAGCCCCAGCATTTT. Its translation is CASSLGSPTQRAFSNQPQHF.

V usage is TRBV18 and J usage is TRBJ2-4; 11 bases are shared with TRBD2. V was clipped by 6 bases and J by 1 base; unmatched bases: 5. The CDR3 length is 16 residues. Germline V CDR1 and CDR2: KGHSH, LQKENI. Here the CDR3 DNA reads TGTGCCAGCTCCCCCTCTAGCGGGGGGGCCAAAAACATTCAGTACTTC. Its translation: CASSPSSGGAKNIQYF.

The chain has TRBV27 and TRBJ1-4, with D unclear. CDR3 size: 13 residues. With 4 bases removed from V and 4 bases from J, the gap between germline ends came to 7 bases. CDR1 and CDR2 (germline): MNHEY, SMNVEV (reference sequence). CDR3 sequence reads: CASSSDFNEKLFF. CDR3 coding DNA: TGTGCCAGCAGTTCCGACTTTAATGAAAAACTGTTTTTT.

The chain has TRBV30 and TRBJ1-2, with a possible D match to TRBD1 (5 bases). Trimming left V 2 bases short and J 1 base short, with 14 bases between. Germline V gives CDR1 GTSNPN, CDR2 SVGIG (reference sequence). The CDR3 loop spans 15 amino acids. CDR3 loop: CAWSNMVGGNYGYTF. In DNA form, the CDR3 reads TGTGCCTGGAGTAATATGGTGGGGGGTAACTATGGCTACACCTTC.

The chain combines TRBV5-1 with TRBJ2-3, with a tentative D call TRBD1 (6 bases). Trimming shortened V by 6 bases and J by 2 bases, and 13 bases separated the two germline ends. CDR1 SGHRS and CDR2 YFSETQ come from the germline V gene. This CDR3 comprises 14 residues. The CDR3 here is CASTQGSDTDTQYF. CDR3 in DNA: TGCGCCAGCACGCAGGGGTCCGACACAGATACGCAGTATTTT.

The rearrangement uses TRBV7-8 and TRBJ1-1, with D unresolved. This CDR3 spans 13 amino acids. The germline V gene encodes CDR1 SGHVS and CDR2 FQNEAQ. The V gene lost 7 bases and the J gene lost 4 bases, with 13 bases spanning the gap. CDR3: CASMVGRGTEAFF. The CDR3 nucleotides are TGTGCCAGCATGGTAGGCCGGGGCACTGAAGCTTTCTTT.

The rearrangement joins TRBV14 to TRBJ2-4; 10 bases align to TRBD1. The trim removed 0 bases at V and 0 bases at J, leaving 8 bases unmatched. CDR1 SGHDN and CDR2 FVKESK come from the germline V gene. The CDR3 sequence is 19 residues long. CDR3 sequence reads: CASSQDVTGGGTAKNIQYF. The CDR3, as DNA: TGTGCCAGCAGCCAAGACGTGACAGGGGGCGGGACAGCCAAAAACATTCAGTACTTC.

CDR3 region: CASSQGLAGAFSTDTQYF. As DNA, the CDR3 is TGCGCCAGCAGCCAAGGACTAGCGGGGGCGTTTAGCACAGATACGCAGTATTTT. The chain employs TRBV4-1 and TRBJ2-3; 12 bases fit TRBD2. Germline V gene lookup returns CDR1 MGHRA and CDR2 YSYEKL. J was trimmed by 0 bases and V by 1 base; bases with no gene match: 5. This CDR3 is built from 18 residues.

J is TRBJ2-2 and V is TRBV6-5; TRBD1 might be the D (5 bases). The CDR3 consists of 15 residues. V was clipped by 6 bases and J by 4 bases, with 15 bases between them. The germline CDR1 and CDR2 sequences are MNHEY and SVGAGI. DNA for the CDR3: TGTGCCAGCAGCTCAACAGGTGGGATCACCGGGGAGCTGTTTTTT. This gives the protein CASSSTGGITGELFF.

This chain uses TRBV10-2 with TRBJ1-3; D gene uncertain. Germline CDR1 WSHSY, CDR2 SAAADI. V was trimmed by 4 bases and J by 0 bases, leaving 7 bases between them. The CDR3 is 14 residues long. CDR3 coding DNA: TGCGCCAGCAGTGTGGGGAGCTCTGGAAACACCATATATTTT. Amino acid sequence: CASSVGSSGNTIYF.

The V gene is TRBV7-2, the J gene TRBJ2-5; tentatively, D is TRBD1 (5 bases). V was trimmed by 4 bases and J by 7 bases, leaving 10 bases between them. Germline V gene data show CDR1 as SGHTA and CDR2 as FQGNSA. This CDR3 has 12 residues. CDR3 in amino acids: CASSSGQGTQYF. In DNA form, the CDR3 reads TGTGCCAGCAGCTCCGGCCAGGGGACCCAGTACTTC.

This sequence joins TRBV4-3 and TRBJ2-2; no clear D gene. V was trimmed by 1 base and J by 4 bases, leaving 10 bases between them. CDR1 and CDR2 from the germline V gene are LGHNA and YSLEER. This CDR3 is built from 15 residues. In DNA, the CDR3 is TGCGCCAGCAGCCAAGGACTTACGACCACCGGGGAGCTGTTTTTT. Protein: CASSQGLTTTGELFF.

The V gene is TRBV4-1, the J gene TRBJ1-2, with TRBD1 as a possible D gene (5 bases). Germline CDR1 and CDR2: MGHRA and YSYEKL. With 1 base removed from V and 0 bases from J, the gap between germline ends came to 12 bases. This CDR3 has 16 amino acids. CDR3 residues: CASSQGTWTANYGYTF. CDR3 nucleotides: TGCGCCAGCAGCCAAGGGACATGGACGGCTAACTATGGCTACACCTTC.

The chain couples TRBV11-3 to TRBJ2-5; 11 nucleotides match TRBD2. V lost 5 bases, J lost 7 bases, and 15 bases stayed unmatched. The CDR3 is 17 amino acids. CDR1 and CDR2 from the germline V gene are SGHNT and YENEEA. CDR3 sequence reads: CASSPSGLAATRGTQYF. The CDR3 DNA is TGTGCCAGCAGCCCCTCGGGACTAGCGGCTACAAGAGGGACCCAGTACTTC.

The chain carries TRBV10-3 and TRBJ1-2; the D gene is possibly TRBD1 (5 bases). The germline V gene has CDR1 ENHRY and CDR2 SYGVKD. This CDR3 contains 16 residues. V dropped 0 bases and J dropped 2 bases, with 13 bases sitting between them. CDR3 amino acids: CAISESQGKANYGYTF. CDR3 nucleotides: TGTGCCATCAGTGAGTCGCAGGGAAAGGCGAACTATGGCTACACCTTC.

J is TRBJ2-2 and V is TRBV11-3; 9 bases are shared with TRBD1. This CDR3 contains 16 residues. CDR1 and CDR2 from the germline V gene are SGHNT and YENEEA. The J segment lost 1 base and the V segment lost 4 bases, leaving 4 bases of the junction unmatched. CDR3 nucleotides: TGTGCCAGCAGCTGGGGACAGGGTATGAACACCGGGGAGCTGTTTTTT. This translates into CASSWGQGMNTGELFF.

The V call is TRBV2, the J call TRBJ1-5; weak D call: TRBD1 (5 bases). Looked up from germline, CDR1 is SNHLY and CDR2 is FYNNEI. Trimming left V 8 bases short and J 0 bases short, with 20 bases between. CDR3 length: 17 amino acids. In DNA, the CDR3 is TGTGCCAGCTCGGGGGACCTGGGGGACTATAGCAATCAGCCCCAGCATTTT. Its protein is CASSGDLGDYSNQPQHF.

The chain is built from TRBV11-3 and TRBJ2-3; the D is unclear. Deletions cut 2 bases from V and 0 bases from J, with 9 bases between. The V gene's germline CDR1 is SGHNT and CDR2 YENEEA. The length of the CDR3 is 15 residues. CDR3 sequence (DNA): TGTGCCAGCAGCTTATCCCCGGTTAGCACAGATACGCAGTATTTT. Encoded protein: CASSLSPVSTDTQYF.

V usage is TRBV4-2 and J usage is TRBJ2-1, with 8 nucleotides matching TRBD2. The junction had 8 bases not matched to a gene; V was cut back by 0 bases and J by 10 bases. In germline, CDR1 is LGHNA, CDR2 YNFKEQ. The CDR3 has 15 amino acids. CDR3 region: CASSQDRGGRGEQFF. The CDR3 DNA sequence: TGTGCCAGCAGCCAAGATCGGGGGGGCAGGGGCGAGCAGTTCTTC.

The V gene is TRBV29-1, the J gene TRBJ2-5; 12 bases agree with TRBD1. This CDR3 comprises 14 residues. CDR1 is SQVTM, CDR2 ANQGSEA, per germline. After removal of 7 bases from V and 4 bases from J, the junction contained 7 bases not matched to a gene. DNA of the CDR3: TGCAGCGGAAGACCGGGACAGGGGGCAGAGACCCAGTACTTC. This translates into CSGRPGQGAETQYF.

The rearrangement uses TRBV27 and TRBJ1-1; tentatively, D is TRBD1 (5 bases). Germline-derived CDR1 and CDR2 are MNHEY and SMNVEV (reference sequence). V was shortened by 4 bases and J by 1 base, with 7 bases between the two germline ends. The CDR3 is made up of 13 amino acids. The CDR3 loop reads CASSSGGNTEAFF. CDR3 coding DNA: TGTGCCAGCAGTTCCGGGGGGAACACTGAAGCTTTCTTT.

The rearrangement joins TRBV5-8 to TRBJ2-1, with 10 bases lining up with TRBD2. The J segment lost 4 bases and the V segment lost 3 bases, leaving 4 bases of the junction unmatched. The CDR3 is 15 residues long. Germline CDR1 SGHTS, CDR2 YDEGEE. CDR3 protein: CASSSLAGAYNEQFF. The CDR3 region has the DNA TGTGCCAGCAGCTCTCTAGCGGGGGCTTACAATGAGCAGTTCTTC.

This clone appeared once. This rearrangement joins TRBV7-2 to TRBJ2-7; D perhaps matches TRBD1 (6 bases). V lost 0 bases, J lost 1 base, and 19 bases lay in between. Germline assignment: CDR1 SGHTA and CDR2 FQGNSA. The CDR3 is made up of 18 amino acids. The CDR3 region has the DNA TGTGCCAGCAGCTTAGCGCTTGCCCACACAGGGAGATCCTACGAGCAGTACTTC. This encodes CASSLALAHTGRSYEQYF.

V is TRBV9 and J is TRBJ2-6; D is ambiguous. V was shortened by 1 base and J by 1 base, with 6 bases between the two germline ends. The V gene's germline CDR1 is SGDLS and CDR2 YYNGEE. CDR3 length equals 15 residues. The CDR3 loop is CASSVRSSGANVLTF. CDR3 DNA: TGTGCCAGCAGCGTACGGTCATCTGGGGCCAACGTCCTGACTTTC.

This clone occurred once. In DNA form, the CDR3 reads TGCGCCAGCAGCCCCCGGGACAGGGGCCAAGAGACCCAGTACTTC. Its translation: CASSPRDRGQETQYF. This chain links TRBV5-1 with TRBJ2-5, with TRBD1 matching 10 bases. CDR3 length: 15 residues. V was pared by 4 bases and J by 1 base, with 4 bases of the junction left unmatched. From germline, CDR1 is SGHRS and CDR2 YFSETQ. The full variable domain, rest sourced from reference TRBV5-1 and TRBJ2-5, is KAGVTQTPRYLIKTRGQQVTLSCSPISGHRSVSWYQQTPGQGLQFLFEYFSETQRNKGNFPGRFSGRQFSNSRSEMNVSTLELGDSALYLCASSPRDRGQETQYFGPGTRLLVL.

This rearrangement joins TRBV30 to TRBJ2-1; D is perhaps TRBD1 (6 bases). Germline V gene data show CDR1 as GTSNPN and CDR2 as SVGIG (reference sequence). The length of the CDR3 is 13 residues. The V end was cut by 0 bases, the J end by 10 bases, with 13 bases between. The CDR3 region is CAWSVQGESEQFF. DNA of the CDR3: TGTGCCTGGAGTGTACAGGGCGAAAGCGAGCAGTTCTTC.

J is TRBJ2-4 and V is TRBV9, with 12 bases aligning to TRBD2. With 3 bases clipped from V and 5 bases from J, the junction kept 3 bases outside the gene matches. The CDR3 spans 15 residues. Germline V gives CDR1 SGDLS, CDR2 YYNGEE. The CDR3 loop is CASSASGGVENIQYF. DNA of the CDR3: TGTGCCAGCAGCGCTAGCGGGGGGGTTGAAAACATTCAGTACTTC.

This chain uses TRBV30 with TRBJ1-1; possibly TRBD1 for D (5 bases). Looked up from germline, CDR1 is GTSNPN and CDR2 is SVGIG (reference sequence). Between the trimmed V and J ends, which lost 3 bases and 12 bases, there was a span of 17 bases. The CDR3 contains 12 residues. The CDR3 DNA follows: TGTGCCTGGAGCCCCCGGGGACCTGGGACTTTCTTT. This translates into CAWSPRGPGTFF.

The chain uses TRBV19 and TRBJ1-6; TRBD1 agrees at 11 bases. J lost 14 bases, V lost 6 bases, and 9 bases had no gene match. CDR3 length: 14 amino acids. Germline-derived CDR1 and CDR2 are LNHDA and SQIVND (reference sequence). The CDR3 sequence: CASSTGTGGETLHF. The CDR3 region has the DNA TGTGCCAGTAGCACGGGGACAGGGGGTGAGACCCTCCACTTT.

This rearrangement joins TRBV5-6 to TRBJ2-7; maybe TRBD2 (5 bases). Per the germline V gene, CDR1 is SGHDT and CDR2 is YYEEEE. The CDR3 totals 13 residues. Trimming removed 6 bases at V and 3 bases at J, with 13 bases between. CDR3 sequence: CASTADGVYEQYF. The DNA for the CDR3 is TGTGCCAGCACCGCGGACGGGGTCTACGAGCAGTACTTC.